This T cell receptor (beta chain) was recorded in a study of blood T cells in healthy people across ages (dated by TCRdb to about 2015). For context, the study as a whole: In model experiments, template switching captured roughly one uniquely barcoded TCR beta cDNA molecule for every two T cells. The study measured age-related changes in TCR beta repertoire diversity using deep sequencing normalized with unique cDNA molecular identifiers. Four age groups were formed from the donors: young (average roughly 15 years), middle-aged (approximately 41), aged (around 68) and long-lived (82). Donors of different ages were randomly distributed across sequencing lanes to avoid experimental bias. The study analyzed two additional independent replicas of 1 million unique cDNA reads from the same blood draw for two donors, one aged 18 to 30 and one aged 80 or older.

Donors were 40 or so systemically healthy Caucasian individuals from Russia aged 6 to 90 years. Each donor gave around 9 milliliters of peripheral blood, collected into EDTA-treated Vacutainer tubes. Ficoll-Paque density-gradient centrifugation was used to isolate PBMCs, with at least 6.5 million per sample. Total RNA, at least 5.5 micrograms per sample, was extracted from PBMCs with Trizol reagent. Naive CD45RAhigh/CD27high T cell percentages were measured by flow cytometry on a PBMC aliquot from every donor. There are 14 amino acids in the CDR3, from cysteine to phenylalanine inclusive. Left in the record is the CDR3 DNA by itself, 42 bases read in frame from the first base. The germline V gene specifies KGHDR as CDR1 and SFDVKD as CDR2. Relative to germline, V is 4 bases shorter and J is 1 base shorter, with 7 bases between their ends. Turning to this clonotype: Its antigen is not yet known. Base qualities are missing; no much larger clone stands one base away.

Summary of the overall study and its limitations: Compared with the aged group, more naive CD4+ T cells, fewer expanded clones and increased TCR diversity were shown by the long-lived group, suggesting age selection. Since profiling was done on bulk unsorted PBMCs, naive and antigen-experienced compartments could not be conclusively compared. The CMV infection status of donors was not known, potentially confounding age-related changes in expanded clonotypes. As age increased, observed TCR beta diversity per million T cells dropped in a roughly linear way, and a significant reduction was already evident by age approximately 40. Estimates of total diversity based on one million sequenced T cells were regarded as lower bounds and as underestimates. Observed TCR beta diversity correlated strongly with the percentage of naive T cells measured by flow cytometry.

Library generation was performed with 5' RACE. Sequencing took place on an Illumina HiSeq 2500. The second PCR ran for about 7 to 11 cycles and used a J-beta primer mix along with a sample-barcoded 5' primer. A template-switch 5' adaptor carrying 12 random nucleotides introduced a unique molecular identifier onto each TCR beta cDNA molecule. Each sample yielded at least 2.5 million CDR3-containing paired-end reads. The Mint cDNA synthesis kit, primed by a TRBC-specific oligonucleotide, was used to synthesize first-strand cDNA from all RNA. All cDNA was treated with uracil-DNA glycosylase and then went through a first 18-cycle PCR with the universal primers M1SS and BC2_uni_R. In the paper's pipeline: For normalization, 1 million high-quality reads were randomly selected from each sample, with every read carrying a distinct molecular identifier. Reads with shared molecular identifiers were discarded instead of being binned into consensus sequences. MiTCR, run with a Q25 quality threshold and the strictest error-elimination algorithm, handled CDR3 identification, clonotype clustering and error correction. A nonparametric unseen species model using Euler transformation provided a lower-bound estimate of total TCR beta diversity. TCRdb ran its own pipeline on the public reads, namely fastp trimming at Q25 and MiXCR clone calling, and kept in-frame beta chains. Entries are consolidated by CDR3 protein sequence, retaining the most common genes and DNA. The V and J calls follow TCRdb's processing rather than the paper's. In all, the sample holds approximately 1.5 million distinct CDR3 sequences, and about 35% of those were seen once. The ten largest clones represent about 11% of the sample.

This TCR was recovered from a woman in her 30s in good health. Material: blood. The chain is made from TRBV24-1 and TRBJ1-5, with no D gene named confidently. The encoded CDR3 is CATSERGSNQPQHF. The sequenced DNA is TGTGCCACCAGTGAACGTGGGAGCAATCAGCCCCAGCATTTT.